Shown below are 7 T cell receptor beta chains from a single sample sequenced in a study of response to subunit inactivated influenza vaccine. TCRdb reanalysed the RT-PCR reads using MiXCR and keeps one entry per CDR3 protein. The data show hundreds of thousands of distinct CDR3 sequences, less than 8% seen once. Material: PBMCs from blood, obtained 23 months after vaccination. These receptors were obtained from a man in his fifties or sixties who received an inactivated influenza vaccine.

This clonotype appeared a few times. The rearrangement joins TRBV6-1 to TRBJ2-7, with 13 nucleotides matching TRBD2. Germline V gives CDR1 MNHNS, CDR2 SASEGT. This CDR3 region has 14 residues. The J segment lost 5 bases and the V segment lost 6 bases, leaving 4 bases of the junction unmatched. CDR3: CASRILAGGNEQYF. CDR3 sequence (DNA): TGTGCCAGCAGAATACTAGCGGGAGGGAACGAGCAGTACTTC.

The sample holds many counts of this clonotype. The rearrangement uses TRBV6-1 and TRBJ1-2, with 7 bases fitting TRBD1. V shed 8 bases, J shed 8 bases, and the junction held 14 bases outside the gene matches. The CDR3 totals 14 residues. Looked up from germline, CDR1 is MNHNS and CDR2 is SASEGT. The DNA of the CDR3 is TGTGCCAGCGCCACAATAGGACAGGCGGGGGGCTACACCTTC. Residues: CASATIGQAGGYTF.

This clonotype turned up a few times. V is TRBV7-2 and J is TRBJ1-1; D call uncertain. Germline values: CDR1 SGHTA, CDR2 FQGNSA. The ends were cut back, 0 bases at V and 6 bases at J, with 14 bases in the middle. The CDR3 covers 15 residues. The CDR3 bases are TGTGCCAGCAGCTTAGCGCCTCATGGTAGGGCTGAAGCTTTCTTT. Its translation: CASSLAPHGRAEAFF. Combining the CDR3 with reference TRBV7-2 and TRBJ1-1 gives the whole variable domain GAGVSQSPSNKVTEKGKDVELRCDPISGHTALYWYRQSLGQGLEFLIYFQGNSAPDKSGLPSDRFSAERTGGSVSTLTIQRTQQEDSAVYLCASSLAPHGRAEAFFGQGTRLTVV.

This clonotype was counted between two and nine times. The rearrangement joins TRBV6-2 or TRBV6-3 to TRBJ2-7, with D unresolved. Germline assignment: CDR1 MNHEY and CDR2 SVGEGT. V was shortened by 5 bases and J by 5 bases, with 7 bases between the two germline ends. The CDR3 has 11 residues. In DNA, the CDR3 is TGTGCCAGCAGTGCCTTAAACGAGCAGTACTTC. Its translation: CASSALNEQYF.

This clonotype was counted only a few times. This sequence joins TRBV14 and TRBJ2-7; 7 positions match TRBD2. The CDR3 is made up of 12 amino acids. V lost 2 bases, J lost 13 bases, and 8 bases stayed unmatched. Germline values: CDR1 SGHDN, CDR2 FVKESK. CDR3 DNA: TGTGCCAGCAGCCAAAGGGACTACCCTGCATACTTC. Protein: CASSQRDYPAYF.

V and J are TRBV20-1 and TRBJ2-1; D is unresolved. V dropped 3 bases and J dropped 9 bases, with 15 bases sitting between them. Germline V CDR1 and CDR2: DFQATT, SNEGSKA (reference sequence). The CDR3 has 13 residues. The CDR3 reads CSASFGPLGEQFF. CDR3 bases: TGCAGTGCTAGTTTCGGCCCCTTGGGTGAGCAGTTCTTC.

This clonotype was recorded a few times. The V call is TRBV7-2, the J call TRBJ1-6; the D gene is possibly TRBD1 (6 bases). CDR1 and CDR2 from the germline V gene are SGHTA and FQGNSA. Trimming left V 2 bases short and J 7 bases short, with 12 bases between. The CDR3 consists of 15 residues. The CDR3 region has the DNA TGTGCCAGCAGCTTAAATACAGGGACGAATTCACCCCTCCACTTT. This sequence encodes CASSLNTGTNSPLHF.